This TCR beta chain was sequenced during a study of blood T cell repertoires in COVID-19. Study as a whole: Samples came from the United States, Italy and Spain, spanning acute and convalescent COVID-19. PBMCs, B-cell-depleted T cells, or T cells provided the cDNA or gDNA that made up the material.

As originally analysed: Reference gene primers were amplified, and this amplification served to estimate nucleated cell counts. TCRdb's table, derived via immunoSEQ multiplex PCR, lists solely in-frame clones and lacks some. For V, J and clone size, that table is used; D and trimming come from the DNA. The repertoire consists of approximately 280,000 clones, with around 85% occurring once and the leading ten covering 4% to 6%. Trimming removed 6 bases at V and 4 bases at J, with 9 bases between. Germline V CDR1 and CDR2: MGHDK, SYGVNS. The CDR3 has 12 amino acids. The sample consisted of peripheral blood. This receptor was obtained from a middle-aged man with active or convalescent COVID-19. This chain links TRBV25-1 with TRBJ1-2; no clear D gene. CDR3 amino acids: CASRRAGYGYTF. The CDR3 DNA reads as TGTGCCAGCAGACGAGCAGGCTATGGCTACACCTTC.